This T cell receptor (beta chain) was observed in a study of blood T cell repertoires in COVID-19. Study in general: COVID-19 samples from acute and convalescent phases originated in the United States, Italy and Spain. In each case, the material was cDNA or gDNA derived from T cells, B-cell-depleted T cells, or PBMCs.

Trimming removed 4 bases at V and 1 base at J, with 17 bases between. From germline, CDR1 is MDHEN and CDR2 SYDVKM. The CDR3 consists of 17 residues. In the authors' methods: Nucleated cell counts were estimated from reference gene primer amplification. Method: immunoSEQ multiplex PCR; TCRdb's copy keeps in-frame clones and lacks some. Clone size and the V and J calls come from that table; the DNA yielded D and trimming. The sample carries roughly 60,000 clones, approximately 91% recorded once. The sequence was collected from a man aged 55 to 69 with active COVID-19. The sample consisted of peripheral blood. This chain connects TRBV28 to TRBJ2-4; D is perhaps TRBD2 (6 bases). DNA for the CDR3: TGTGCCAGCAGTTCCTTCGGTTCCCGGGGGGCCAAAAACATTCAGTACTTC. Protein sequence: CASSSFGSRGAKNIQYF.